Following are 31 T cell receptor beta chains from one sample sequenced in a study of shared clonotypes between healthy human individuals. Using immunoSEQ multiplex PCR, the repertoire was profiled, and TCRdb retains in-frame clones only, with some absent. This table has 850,000 to 1,100,000 clones, around three quarters appearing once. Sequences were obtained from memory CD4+ T cells from PBMCs. Subset noted: CD45RA-negative fraction. The receptors were gathered from a man aged 18-30 years in good health. Some clones in this sample may be carry-over from other donors' samples.

The chain combines TRBV5-1 with TRBJ2-2; D not resolved. Germline values: CDR1 SGHRS, CDR2 YFSETQ. This CDR3 is 14 amino acids long. V lost 4 bases, J lost 4 bases, and 11 bases lay in between. The CDR3 sequence: CASSRSPSTGELFF. Here the CDR3 DNA reads TGCGCCAGCAGCCGATCTCCAAGCACCGGGGAGCTGTTTTTT.

The gene calls are TRBV25-1 and TRBJ2-5; 7 nucleotides match TRBD1. The CDR3 sequence is 14 residues long. The germline CDR1 and CDR2 sequences are MGHDK and SYGVNS. The junction had 4 bases not matched to a gene; V was cut back by 1 base and J by 5 bases. In DNA, the CDR3 is TGTGCCAGCAGTGAATCGAGCAGGGGGGAGACCCAGTACTTC. This gives the protein CASSESSRGETQYF.

The chain combines TRBV11-2 with TRBJ2-5; maybe TRBD2 (5 bases). The germline V gene encodes CDR1 SGHAT and CDR2 FQNNGV. This CDR3 contains 14 residues. Trimming shortened V by 6 bases and J by 7 bases, and 18 bases separated the two germline ends. The CDR3 DNA reads as TGTGCCAGCAGACGAGGGCGCGACGAAAGGACCCAGTACTTC. Translating it yields CASRRGRDERTQYF.

V gene TRBV28 combines with J gene TRBJ2-7, with 10 bases aligning to TRBD2. With 2 bases clipped from V and 3 bases from J, the junction kept 7 bases outside the gene matches. Germline V CDR1 and CDR2: MDHEN, SYDVKM. The CDR3 has 16 residues. This CDR3 reads CASSLTGLAGDYEQYF. For the CDR3, the DNA is TGTGCCAGCAGTTTAACGGGGCTAGCGGGAGACTACGAGCAGTACTTC.

The chain joins TRBV5-1 to TRBJ2-2, with no clear D. The V gene's germline CDR1 is SGHRS and CDR2 YFSETQ. V was shortened by 0 bases and J by 3 bases, with 12 bases between the two germline ends. The CDR3 runs 16 residues. The CDR3 loop is CASSLGLWVDTGELFF. CDR3 bases: TGCGCCAGCAGCTTGGGACTTTGGGTGGACACCGGGGAGCTGTTTTTT.

This chain uses TRBV6-5 with TRBJ1-1; D may be TRBD1 (5 bases). CDR1 is MNHEY and CDR2 is SVGAGI in the germline V gene. This CDR3 comprises 13 residues. Trimming removed 9 bases at V and 1 base at J, with 12 bases between. CDR3 bases: TGTGCCAGGGGGGGGACGGAGAACACTGAAGCTTTCTTT. Translation gives CARGGTENTEAFF.

Of note for this clone: The same CDR3 arises from other DNA sequences in this sample as well. The V and J genes are TRBV29-1 and TRBJ1-2, with D perhaps TRBD1 (5 bases). The CDR3 is 14 residues long. Trimming pared 1 base from V and 4 bases from J, leaving 13 bases between. The germline CDR1 and CDR2 sequences are SQVTM and ANQGSEA. This CDR3 reads CSVEGRGRGYGYTF. The DNA of the CDR3 is TGCAGCGTTGAAGGAAGGGGAAGGGGCTATGGCTACACCTTC.

This chain uses TRBV7-8 with TRBJ2-7, with TRBD2 matching 8 bases. Germline CDR1 and CDR2: SGHVS and FQNEAQ. The junction had 7 bases not matched to a gene; V was cut back by 4 bases and J by 2 bases. This CDR3 region has 15 residues. CDR3 nucleotide sequence: TGTGCCAGCAGCTCGATTAGCGGGGCCACCTACGAGCAGTACTTC. It yields the protein CASSSISGATYEQYF. Based on the CDR3 plus reference TRBV7-8 and TRBJ2-7, the full variable domain is GAGVSQSPRYKVAKRGQDVALRCDPISGHVSLFWYQQALGQGPEFLTYFQNEAQLDKSGLPSDRFFAERPEGSVSTLKIQRTQQEDSAVYLCASSSISGATYEQYFGPGTRLTVT.

A remark on this clone: Other DNA variants within this sample encode the same CDR3. The chain carries TRBV6-1 and TRBJ2-3; the D is unclear. The CDR3 is 13 amino acids. Germline CDR1 MNHNS, CDR2 SASEGT. Trimming stripped 6 bases from V and 2 bases from J, with 9 bases between. The CDR3 is CASRRTVTDTQYF. CDR3 in DNA: TGTGCCAGCAGAAGAACAGTCACAGATACGCAGTATTTT.

In regard to this clone: A far bigger clonotype differs at one base, so this is likely a read error. The sample holds other DNA sequences that translate to the same CDR3. This chain joins TRBV4-1 and TRBJ1-1; 8 nucleotides match TRBD1. Germline V gene sequence: CDR1 MGHRA, CDR2 YSYEKL. This CDR3 contains 15 residues. The CDR3 coding sequence is TGCGCCAGCAGTCAAGAGGTGACAGGGGACACTGAAGCTTTCTTT. It specifies CASSQEVTGDTEAFF.

The gene calls are TRBV2 and TRBJ2-7, with D perhaps TRBD1 or TRBD2 (5 bases each). This CDR3 has 13 residues. Trimming took 10 bases from V and 5 from J, leaving 18 bases between them. The germline V gene has CDR1 SNHLY and CDR2 FYNNEI. Here the CDR3 reads CATNRDQSDEQYF. The CDR3 DNA follows: TGTGCCACCAACCGGGACCAAAGTGACGAGCAGTACTTC.

In nucleotides, the CDR3 is TGTGCCAGCAGCTTCGGTAATGATCAGCCCCAGCATTTT. Protein sequence: CASSFGNDQPQHF. J is TRBJ1-5 and V is TRBV5-5; D unclear. Germline V gives CDR1 SGHKS, CDR2 YYEKEE (reference sequence). V lost 2 bases and J lost 5, with 8 bases in between. The CDR3 sequence is 13 residues long.

This sequence joins TRBV4-2 and TRBJ1-4, with D perhaps TRBD1 (5 bases). Germline assignment: CDR1 LGHNA and CDR2 YNFKEQ. Trimming stripped 1 base from V and 1 base from J, with 16 bases between. This CDR3 spans 18 amino acids. The CDR3 region has the DNA TGTGCCAGCAGCCAAGGAGTCCAGGGAGCCGGAACTAATGAAAAACTGTTTTTT. Translated: CASSQGVQGAGTNEKLFF.

The chain employs TRBV9 and TRBJ1-1; D not resolved. CDR1 and CDR2 from the germline V gene are SGDLS and YYNGEE. V was cut by 2 bases and J by 4 bases, with 9 bases left in between. This CDR3 has 13 amino acids. The CDR3 sequence: CASSVYGSTEAFF. The DNA of the CDR3 is TGTGCCAGCAGCGTCTACGGCAGCACTGAAGCTTTCTTT.

This clone was picked up a small number of times. The genes are TRBV11-2 and TRBJ2-3; D not certain. The CDR3 loop spans 14 amino acids. CDR1 is SGHAT and CDR2 is FQNNGV in the germline V gene. V dropped 3 bases and J dropped 2 bases, with 9 bases sitting between them. The CDR3 DNA follows: TGTGCCAGCAGCTTTCTAGATTTCACAGATACGCAGTATTTT. Its translation: CASSFLDFTDTQYF.

V gene TRBV5-1 combines with J gene TRBJ2-5; 7 nucleotides agree with TRBD1. Germline V gene lookup returns CDR1 SGHRS and CDR2 YFSETQ. The CDR3 extends over 14 amino acids. J was trimmed by 6 bases and V by 0 bases; bases with no gene match: 5. CDR3 nucleotide sequence: TGCGCCAGCAGCTTGGAAGGGGGCGAACAGACCCAGTACTTC. It yields the protein CASSLEGGEQTQYF.

The rearrangement uses TRBV10-2 and TRBJ2-5, with 11 bases lining up with TRBD2. The J segment lost 5 bases and the V segment lost 2 bases, leaving 7 bases of the junction unmatched. The germline V gene has CDR1 WSHSY and CDR2 SAAADI. CDR3 size: 16 residues. As DNA, the CDR3 is TGCGCCAGCAGTGAGCCGTTACTAGCGGGAGTTGAGACCCAGTACTTC. This sequence encodes CASSEPLLAGVETQYF.

The chain carries TRBV15 and TRBJ1-1; 7 bases map to TRBD1. The germline gives CDR1 LNHNV, CDR2 YYDKDF (reference sequence). The CDR3 contains 18 residues. Unmatched junction bases numbered 18, after V lost 1 base and J lost 7 bases. The CDR3 here is CATSRGSPTGVRGNEAFF. Written as DNA, the CDR3 is TGTGCCACCAGCAGAGGCTCCCCTACAGGGGTAAGGGGAAATGAAGCTTTCTTT.

The chain has TRBV27 and TRBJ2-3; D remains ambiguous. This CDR3 has 15 amino acids. V lost 4 bases and J 0 bases, leaving 11 bases between the germline ends. Per germline, CDR1 MNHEY and CDR2 SMNVEV (reference sequence). CDR3: CASSSPRSSTDTQYF. CDR3 in DNA: TGTGCCAGCAGTTCTCCCCGCTCTAGCACAGATACGCAGTATTTT.

This clone was recorded a few times. This chain links TRBV7-9 with TRBJ2-5, with 9 bases aligning to TRBD1. Germline assignment: CDR1 SEHNR and CDR2 FQNEAQ (reference sequence). The CDR3 has 14 residues. Trimming took 4 bases from V and 7 from J; bases not matched to a gene: 7. The CDR3 protein is CASSSTGGGGTQYF. The CDR3 nucleotides are TGTGCCAGCAGCTCAACAGGGGGCGGCGGGACCCAGTACTTC.

The V and J genes are TRBV27 and TRBJ2-3; D is unclear. V shed 2 bases and J shed 1 base, with 4 bases lying between them. The CDR3 runs to 13 residues. Germline lookup yields CDR1 MNHEY and CDR2 SMNVEV (reference sequence). The CDR3 region has the DNA TGTGCCAGCAGTTTAGATCGCACAGATACGCAGTATTTT. Its protein is CASSLDRTDTQYF.

V gene TRBV4-1 combines with J gene TRBJ2-2, with D perhaps TRBD2 (5 bases). CDR1 is MGHRA and CDR2 is YSYEKL in the germline V gene. This CDR3 has 16 residues. V was shortened by 4 bases and J by 6 bases, with 18 bases between the two germline ends. CDR3 sequence: CASSPLDLFISGELFF. The CDR3, as DNA: TGCGCCAGCAGCCCACTAGATCTCTTTATCTCCGGGGAGCTGTTTTTT.

The rearrangement uses TRBV7-2 and TRBJ2-1, with D hard to call. The CDR3 is 12 amino acids. Deletions cut 4 bases from V and 12 bases from J, with 13 bases between. Germline V gives CDR1 SGHTA, CDR2 FQGNSA. This CDR3 is CASSSTWNGQFF. In DNA, the CDR3 is TGTGCCAGCAGCTCCACCTGGAACGGGCAGTTCTTC.

V usage is TRBV10-3 and J usage is TRBJ2-3, with 9 bases identical to TRBD1. J was trimmed by 1 base and V by 2 bases; bases with no gene match: 1. The CDR3 is made up of 15 amino acids. Per the germline V gene, CDR1 is ENHRY and CDR2 is SYGVKD. The CDR3 region has the DNA TGTGCCATCAGTGAGGGGGACAGGGGCACAGATACGCAGTATTTT. Translated: CAISEGDRGTDTQYF.

The chain joins TRBV4-3 to TRBJ2-2, with a weak D call TRBD1 (6 bases). This CDR3 is 17 amino acids long. In germline, CDR1 is LGHNA, CDR2 YSLEER. V gave up 4 bases and J gave up 0 bases, with 15 bases separating them. Here the CDR3 reads CASSPGWGRTNTGELFF. In DNA form, the CDR3 reads TGCGCCAGCAGCCCAGGTTGGGGGCGGACGAACACCGGGGAGCTGTTTTTT.

This chain connects TRBV5-1 to TRBJ2-7; 12 bases fit TRBD1. CDR3 length equals 15 residues. CDR1 and CDR2 (germline): SGHRS, YFSETQ. V lost 3 bases to trimming and J lost 3 bases; unmatched junction nucleotides: 4. CDR3 nucleotides: TGCGCCAGCAGCTCGGGACAGGGGGCTGGCTACGAGCAGTACTTC. It is translated as CASSSGQGAGYEQYF.

The V and J genes are TRBV7-9 and TRBJ2-7; D call uncertain. Germline loops: CDR1 SEHNR, CDR2 FQNEAQ (reference sequence). The CDR3 sequence is 13 residues long. The V end was cut by 3 bases, the J end by 2 bases, with 8 bases between. In DNA, the CDR3 is TGTGCCAGCAGCTTTCAACCCGCCTACGAGCAGTACTTC. Encoded protein: CASSFQPAYEQYF.

The chain couples TRBV7-2 to TRBJ2-6, with TRBD2 identical over 10 bases. This CDR3 spans 16 amino acids. The germline V gene encodes CDR1 SGHTA and CDR2 FQGNSA. The V and J ends lost 11 bases and 0 bases, in that order; junction bases with no gene match: 7. The CDR3 sequence is CACKLAGSSGANVLTF. CDR3 coding DNA: TGTGCCTGTAAACTAGCGGGGAGCTCTGGGGCCAACGTCCTGACTTTC.

The chain has TRBV21-1 and TRBJ1-4. TRBV21-1 is a pseudogene segment. This CDR3 is built from 15 residues. The CDR3 region has the DNA TGTGCCAGCAGCGAAAACGGTCCCGTGGGGGAAAAACTGTTTTTT. It encodes CASSENGPVGEKLFF.

This sequence joins TRBV19 and TRBJ2-2; D unresolved. The CDR3 loop spans 16 amino acids. Between the trimmed V and J ends, which lost 3 bases and 6 bases, there was a span of 17 bases. From germline, CDR1 is LNHDA and CDR2 SQIVND (reference sequence). CDR3 sequence (DNA): TGTGCCAGTAGTATTTTGGGCGCCCAGGTCGCCGGGGAGCTGTTTTTT. It encodes CASSILGAQVAGELFF.

The CDR3 DNA sequence: TGCACCAGCAGCCAAGATCCCCCCCTTACAGGGAACGGGGAGCTGTTTTTT. It translates to CTSSQDPPLTGNGELFF. This chain connects TRBV1 to TRBJ2-2; the D call in the table, TRBD1, was not verified against the DNA. TRBV1 is described as a pseudogene. The CDR3 has 17 amino acids.